The 7 T cell receptor beta chains listed next were all sequenced from one sample in a study of OX40 agonist ivuxolimab in advanced cancers. Libraries were prepared by immunoSEQ multiplex PCR; TCRdb keeps only in-frame clonotypes and omits some of them. The sample has more than 85,000 clones, around 90% seen once; the top ten hold around 0.33%. The sample consisted of CD4+ or CD8+ T cells sorted from blood, taken in a trial of the OX40 agonist ivuxolimab. Every receptor here comes from an adult with an advanced solid tumor such as melanoma, head and neck, liver or kidney cancer.

Details on this clone: An end of the junction does not agree with germline; a read error may underlie this. The rearrangement links TRBV6-5 to TRBJ2-7; D is perhaps TRBD2 (5 bases). This CDR3 comprises 15 residues. CDR1 and CDR2 (germline): MNHEY, SVGAGI. In DNA, the CDR3 is TGTGCCGGCAGTTACTCGTCCAATCGGGGAAACGAGCAGTACTTC. Translated, it gives CAGSYSSNRGNEQYF.

This clone was seen a single time. V and J are TRBV7-3 and TRBJ2-3, with D possibly being TRBD1 or TRBD2 (7 bases each). CDR1 and CDR2 (germline): SGHTA, FQGTGA. Trimming removed 5 bases at V and 4 bases at J, with 16 bases between. The CDR3 covers 15 residues. The CDR3 is CASSPRGGGADTQYF. The CDR3 coding sequence is TGTGCCAGCAGCCCCAGGGGGGGAGGGGCAGATACGCAGTATTTT.

The chain couples TRBV29-1 to TRBJ2-3; the D is unclear. The germline V and J ends were trimmed by 4 bases and 6 bases, with 5 bases remaining between them. The CDR3 loop spans 10 amino acids. CDR1 and CDR2 (germline): SQVTM, ANQGSEA. CDR3 sequence reads: CSVAGDTQYF. Written as DNA, the CDR3 is TGCAGCGTTGCTGGGGATACGCAGTATTTT.

This chain joins TRBV27 and TRBJ2-7; TRBD2 matches 9 bases. The germline CDR1 and CDR2 sequences are MNHEY and SMNVEV (reference sequence). The CDR3 extends over 17 amino acids. V gave up 0 bases and J gave up 5 bases; unmatched junction bases: 11. The DNA of the CDR3 is TGTGCCAGCAGTTTATCTTTCAGGGCCATAGCGGGAGACGAGCAGTACTTC. It encodes CASSLSFRAIAGDEQYF.

Only one count was recorded for this clone. CDR3 region: CAWSRVRTANEKLFF. The CDR3 bases are TGTGCCTGGAGCCGCGTAAGAACAGCGAATGAAAAACTGTTTTTT. The rearrangement joins TRBV30 to TRBJ1-4; D gene ambiguous. Between the trimmed V and J ends, which lost 3 bases and 5 bases, there was a span of 16 bases. Germline CDR1 GTSNPN, CDR2 SVGIG (reference sequence). CDR3 length equals 15 residues.

The V and J genes are TRBV6-1 and TRBJ1-1; D unresolved. Germline assignment: CDR1 MNHNS and CDR2 SASEGT. CDR3 length: 14 residues. The ends were cut back, 1 base at V and 1 base at J, with 7 bases in the middle. The CDR3 region has the DNA TGTGCCAGCAGTGAAGTTGGAGGGAACACTGAAGCTTTCTTT. This translates into CASSEVGGNTEAFF.

V is TRBV29-1 and J is TRBJ2-1, with 9 positions matching TRBD2. The CDR3 spans 16 residues. The trim removed 5 bases at V and 5 bases at J, leaving 13 bases unmatched. Per the germline V gene, CDR1 is SQVTM and CDR2 is ANQGSEA. CDR3 coding DNA: TGCAGCGTTCAAACGGGGCCGGGACTAGCAGACAATGAGCAGTTCTTC. It codes for CSVQTGPGLADNEQFF.